This T cell receptor (beta chain) was documented in a study of cytomegalovirus exposure and HLA in healthy donors. This clone was seen a few times. The antigen remains unidentified. CDR3 length equals 16 residues. Germline V gives CDR1 SGDLS, CDR2 YYNGEE. V gave up 4 bases and J gave up 3 bases; unmatched junction bases: 11. These donors counted as nominally healthy when sampled, but unrecorded immune exposures were likely. Study-wide findings and caveats: Using a false discovery rate of 0.05, a later analysis showed that 16,000 or so TCR beta sequences were associated with HLA alleles. Cytomegalovirus-associated TCR beta chains were listed, numbering more than 150.

The PCR made use of 60 Vbeta and 13 Jbeta primers. TCRdb's table, derived via immunoSEQ multiplex PCR, lists solely in-frame clones and lacks some. The table includes 100,000 or so clones, approximately 74% detected once. This clonotype was sampled from a woman between 40 and 50 years old in good health and CMV-seronegative. The material sequenced was PBMCs. V usage is TRBV9 and J usage is TRBJ2-3; the match to TRBD1 covers 7 bases. Here the CDR3 DNA reads TGTGCCAGCAGCCCGACAGGGATCCCCCCTACAGATACGCAGTATTTT. Its protein product is CASSPTGIPPTDTQYF.